This entry is about one T cell receptor (beta chain). Its antigen is undetermined. This entry comes from a study of shared clonotypes between healthy human individuals. General observations from the study: Between a handful of donors, naive CD4 clonotypes were shared at a level of about 5%. Unshared clonotypes carried lower generation probabilities than those common to all four donors.

The V end lost 5 bases, the J end lost 5 bases, and 15 bases lay between the germline ends. The germline gives CDR1 SGHTA, CDR2 FQGNSA. The CDR3 contains 14 residues. In the authors' workflow: Owing to the provision of junction-only sequences devoid of quality scores by immunoSEQ, filtering differed. Assay: immunoSEQ multiplex PCR; the TCRdb copy retains only in-frame clones and omits some. V and J calls and clone size are copied from that table; D and trimming were computed from the DNA. The sample lists around 980,000 clones, roughly 74% occurring once. The origin of this receptor is a man aged 18 to 29 in good health. Some clones in this sample may be carry-over from other donors' samples. Source material: memory CD4+ T cells from PBMCs. Subset indicated: CD45RA-negative fraction. The V and J genes are TRBV7-2 and TRBJ1-1, with D unclear. The CDR3 DNA follows: TGTGCCAGCAGCCCAGATCCGATTCGAACTGAAGCTTTCTTT. Translating gives CASSPDPIRTEAFF.